The source of this TCR beta chain is a study of blood T cell repertoires in COVID-19. The CDR3 runs to 12 residues. Germline V gene data show CDR1 as KGHDR and CDR2 as SFDVKD. Trimming cost V 10 bases and J 6 bases, with 14 bases left between them. Produced via immunoSEQ multiplex PCR; TCRdb's table is partial and in-frame only. This table holds under 350,000 clones, 86% found once. The clonotype was recovered from a man in his late teens or twenties with active or convalescent COVID-19. The chain carries TRBV24-1 and TRBJ1-2; no reliable D call. Sample: peripheral blood. CDR3 in DNA: TGTGCCACGTACTCCTACGATAATGGCTACACCTTC. Translated, it gives CATYSYDNGYTF.